A selection of T cell receptor beta chains follows, all from one sample in a study of cytomegalovirus exposure and HLA in healthy donors. Sequencing used immunoSEQ multiplex PCR; TCRdb keeps in-frame clones, though not all of them. The sample records roughly 120,000 clones, roughly 67% being singletons. Sequenced input: PBMCs. All receptors come from a man aged 18 to 30 in good health and CMV-seropositive. The CDR3 runs from the conserved cysteine through the conserved F or W. Each record gives: clone size, V gene, J gene, D gene, CDR3 protein, CDR3 DNA. D genes are given only for firm matches. Part of the rows lack a size; the others show once, few, many or a class for expanded clones.

once	TRBV7-9	TRBJ1-2	NA	CSSSSSGTRANYGYTF	TGTTCCAGCAGCTCCTCCGGGACACGGGCCAACTATGGCTACACCTTC
once	TRBV19	TRBJ2-3	TRBD1	CASRVDRESTDTQYF	TGTGCCAGTAGGGTGGACAGGGAGAGCACAGATACGCAGTATTTT
NA	TRBV28	TRBJ1-1	NA	CASSLVTGNTEAFF	TGTGCCAGCAGTTTAGTAACGGGGAACACTGAAGCTTTCTTT
NA	TRBV5-1	TRBJ1-1	NA	CASSLVGGTNTEAFF	TGCGCCAGCAGCTTAGTCGGGGGGACGAACACTGAAGCTTTCTTT
few	TRBV5-1	TRBJ2-5	TRBD1	CASSNDRVETQYF	TGCGCCAGCAGCAACGACAGGGTGGAGACCCAGTACTTC
NA	TRBV15	TRBJ1-6	TRBD1	CATSRDGAGGNSPLHF	TGTGCCACCAGCAGAGATGGGGCAGGGGGTAATTCACCCCTCCACTTT
NA	TRBV7-9	TRBJ2-6	TRBD2	CASSFGASGGPGANVLTF	TGTGCCAGCAGCTTTGGGGCTTCGGGGGGGCCTGGGGCCAACGTCCTGACTTTC
NA	TRBV5-1	TRBJ1-4	NA	CASSQRPGAPTNEKLFF	TGCGCCAGCAGCCAAAGGCCAGGGGCCCCAACTAATGAAAAACTGTTTTTT
NA	TRBV30	TRBJ1-1	NA	CAWSVYLNRKNTEAFF	TGTGCCTGGAGTGTATACTTAAACAGGAAGAACACTGAAGCTTTCTTT
NA	TRBV29-1	TRBJ2-3	NA	CSVAGGVSSTDTQYF	TGCAGCGTTGCTGGCGGGGTCTCTAGCACAGATACGCAGTATTTT
once	TRBV11-2	TRBJ1-2	TRBD1	CATQDRDGYTF	TGTGCCACCCAGGACAGGGACGGCTACACCTTC
NA	TRBV11-2	TRBJ2-3	NA	CASSFASTTQYF	TGTGCCAGCAGCTTTGCTAGCACAACGCAGTATTTT
NA	TRBV6-4	TRBJ2-2	TRBD1	CASSDFYSKVGDRGYTGELFF	TGTGCCAGCAGTGACTTCTACTCCAAGGTCGGAGACAGGGGATACACCGGGGAGCTGTTTTTT
NA	TRBV30	TRBJ1-4	TRBD1	CAWSQTGVATNEKLFF	TGTGCCTGGAGTCAAACAGGGGTCGCAACTAATGAAAAACTGTTTTTT
NA	TRBV7-7	TRBJ1-4	NA	CASSQTGTQNEKLFF	TGTGCCAGCAGCCAGACCGGGACTCAGAATGAAAAACTGTTTTTT
NA	TRBV23-1	TRBJ1-6	NA	CASSHPVRGTSPLHF	TGCGCCAGCAGTCATCCCGTGCGGGGAACTTCACCCCTCCACTTT
NA	TRBV6-4	TRBJ2-1	TRBD2	CASRVTSGGYNEQFF	TGTGCCAGCAGGGTGACTAGCGGGGGGTACAATGAGCAGTTCTTC
few	TRBV5-1	TRBJ2-5	TRBD2	CASSLLLGGGLQETQYF	TGCGCCAGCAGCTTACTTCTAGGCGGGGGATTACAAGAGACCCAGTACTTC
few	TRBV7-8	TRBJ1-6	NA	CASSLETAYLSYNSPLHF	TGTGCCAGCAGCTTAGAGACAGCCTACCTCTCCTATAATTCACCCCTCCACTTT
NA	TRBV11-2	TRBJ2-3	TRBD1	CASSLEGVTGGADTQYF	TGTGCCAGCAGCTTAGAAGGAGTGACAGGGGGCGCAGATACGCAGTATTTT
NA	TRBV25-1	TRBJ1-2	NA	CASSGRGVDGYTF	TGTGCCAGCAGTGGCAGGGGAGTCGATGGCTACACCTTC
NA	TRBV14	TRBJ2-2	NA	CASSQVRTGELFF	TGTGCCAGCAGCCAAGTGCGCACCGGGGAGCTGTTTTTT
few	TRBV5-1	TRBJ1-1	TRBD1	CASSLQSGGQYTEAFF	TGCGCCAGCAGCTTACAGTCCGGGGGACAGTACACTGAAGCTTTCTTT
NA	TRBV11-2	TRBJ2-2	TRBD2	CASSLRRGGPGELFF	TGTGCCAGCAGCTTAAGGCGGGGGGGCCCCGGGGAGCTGTTTTTT
few	TRBV5-6	TRBJ1-3	TRBD1	CASSLAGTASGNTIYF	TGTGCCAGCAGCTTGGCGGGGACAGCCTCTGGAAACACCATATATTTT
NA	TRBV7-9	TRBJ2-5	NA	CASSHPAQEQETQYF	TGTGCCAGCAGCCACCCTGCCCAGGAACAAGAGACCCAGTACTTC
NA	TRBV11-2	TRBJ1-3	NA	CASSLNVGRDTIYF	TGTGCCAGCAGCTTAAATGTCGGTCGGGACACCATATATTTT
NA	TRBV10-3	TRBJ2-7	TRBD2	CAISDRSSGAYEQYF	TGTGCCATCAGTGACCGGTCTAGCGGGGCCTACGAGCAGTACTTC
few	TRBV6-8	TRBJ1-2	TRBD1	CASTLQGAHYTF	TGTGCCAGCACCCTACAGGGGGCCCACTACACCTTC
NA	TRBV7-5	TRBJ2-3	NA	CVRRATPLAGGSDTQYF	TGTGTCAGAAGGGCCACGCCCCTGGCGGGGGGGTCTGATACGCAGTATTTT
NA	TRBV7-9	TRBJ1-5	NA	CASSLQGPHQPQHF	TGTGCCAGCAGCTTACAGGGGCCTCATCAGCCCCAGCATTTT
NA	TRBV19	TRBJ1-1	NA	CASSGQRVTEAFF	TGTGCCAGTAGTGGACAGCGAGTGACTGAAGCTTTCTTT
few	TRBV10-3	TRBJ1-5	NA	CAITPSAGQPQHF	TGTGCCATCACTCCTTCCGCGGGTCAGCCCCAGCATTTT
NA	TRBV2	TRBJ2-5	TRBD2	CASSDTAGFQETQYF	TGTGCCAGCAGCGACACAGCGGGGTTCCAAGAGACCCAGTACTTC
once	TRBV18	TRBJ2-2	NA	CASSPAQGYTGELFF	TGTGCCAGCTCACCGGCTCAGGGGTACACCGGGGAGCTGTTTTTT
NA	TRBV7-6	TRBJ2-3	NA	CASSLNAVSTDTQYF	TGTGCCAGCAGCTTGAATGCAGTCAGCACAGATACGCAGTATTTT
NA	TRBV28	TRBJ1-2	NA	CASSPGERAGQYGYTF	TGTGCCAGCAGTCCAGGGGAGAGGGCCGGCCAATATGGCTACACCTTC
NA	TRBV11-3	TRBJ2-1	TRBD2	CASSQRTSGGEQFF	TGTGCCAGCAGCCAACGGACTAGCGGGGGGGAGCAGTTCTTC
NA	TRBV27	TRBJ1-2	TRBD1	CASRQRQGALFGYTF	TGTGCCAGCAGACAGAGACAGGGGGCTTTATTTGGCTACACCTTC
NA	TRBV5-6	TRBJ2-1	TRBD1	CASSLITGDERFF	TGTGCCAGCAGCTTAATAACAGGGGATGAGCGGTTCTTC
NA	TRBV18	TRBJ1-1	NA	CASSPKGTNPNTEAFF	TGTGCCAGCTCACCAAAGGGGACAAACCCGAACACTGAAGCTTTCTTT
NA	TRBV28	TRBJ2-3	TRBD2	CASIGAGGGADTQYF	TGTGCCAGCATAGGTGCGGGGGGAGGGGCAGATACGCAGTATTTT
NA	TRBV10-3	TRBJ2-3	NA	CAIRASPVVPDTQYF	TGTGCCATCAGAGCTAGCCCGGTGGTGCCAGATACGCAGTATTTT
NA	TRBV27	TRBJ2-1	NA	CASKGLGGYNEQFF	TGTGCCAGCAAAGGGTTGGGGGGCTACAATGAGCAGTTCTTC
NA	TRBV2	TRBJ1-2	NA	CASSEVRVPYGYTF	TGTGCCAGCAGTGAGGTGAGGGTCCCCTATGGCTACACCTTC
NA	TRBV29-1	TRBJ2-6	NA	CSVESGANVLTF	TGCAGCGTCGAGTCTGGGGCCAACGTCCTGACTTTC
once	TRBV9	TRBJ2-1	TRBD1	CASSSGQGDNEQFF	TGTGCCAGCAGCTCAGGACAGGGTGACAATGAGCAGTTCTTC
NA	TRBV19	TRBJ1-1	NA	CASIKMRELNTEAFF	TGTGCCAGTATTAAAATGAGAGAACTGAACACTGAAGCTTTCTTT
NA	TRBV23-1	TRBJ2-7	TRBD1	CASSPGTGGGVHPYEQYF	TGCGCCAGCAGTCCAGGGACAGGAGGAGGTGTACATCCCTACGAGCAGTACTTC
NA	TRBV11-2	TRBJ2-2	NA	CASSLGGHKNTGELFF	TGTGCCAGCAGCTTAGGAGGACACAAGAACACCGGGGAGCTGTTTTTT